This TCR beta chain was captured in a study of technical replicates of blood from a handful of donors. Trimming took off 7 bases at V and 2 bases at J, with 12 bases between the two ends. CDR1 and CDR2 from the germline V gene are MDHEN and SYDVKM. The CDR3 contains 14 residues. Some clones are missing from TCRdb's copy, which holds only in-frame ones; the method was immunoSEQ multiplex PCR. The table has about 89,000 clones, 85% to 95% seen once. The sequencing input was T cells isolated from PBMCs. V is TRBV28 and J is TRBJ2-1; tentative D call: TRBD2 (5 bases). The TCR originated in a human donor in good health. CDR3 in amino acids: CASTTRVPYNEQFF. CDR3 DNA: TGTGCCAGCACTACTAGAGTCCCCTACAATGAGCAGTTCTTC.